This TCR beta chain was profiled in a study of shared clonotypes between healthy human individuals (dated by TCRdb to 2020 to 2021). Study-wide context: The cohort included three men and a couple of women between 18 and 49 years of age. For each donor, three plates each were used for CD4 naive and CD4 memory, two plates were used for CD8 naive, and one plate was used for CD8 memory. Blood TCR repertoires of roughly five healthy adults were deeply sequenced to estimate repertoire size and the extent of clonotype sharing between individuals. Libraries were prepared and TCR repertoires were sequenced by different laboratories using diverse techniques, in order to increase sequencing depth and limit assay-specific biases. Each donor's leukapheresis produced roughly between roughly 0.94 and 9.5 billion PBMCs.

Worth noting for this clone: The specificity of this receptor is unknown. There are no base qualities to consult, and no much larger clone falls within one base. The same CDR3 is also encoded by other DNA sequences in this sample.

Using the deep immunoSEQ assay, TCR CDR3 regions were amplified from genomic DNA by multiplex PCR. Extracted genomic DNA from each cell subset was distributed evenly across all wells of several immunoSEQ 96-well plates, and each plate was treated as a replicate. Each replicate PCR for sorted subsets received around 200 ng genomic DNA, equal to about 29,000 T cell genomes. Purified libraries were quantified with a Qubit 3.0 fluorometer, sized on a Bioanalyzer 2100, and re-quantified with the KAPA Library Quantification kit. Every immunoSEQ 96-well plate was sequenced on a separate single-read 150-cycle Illumina NextSeq 550 flow cell. On the study's bioinformatics: Because the immunoSEQ output held only junctional sequences and lacked quality scores, the filtering could not match the filtering applied to full-length reads. To assign V/J genes and CDR3, sequences were annotated against IMGT germline references using PyIR, a Python wrapper for IgBLAST v1.9. Reads were removed for weak V/J assignments (E-value above 1e-6), missing CDR3, stop codons, out-of-frame junctions, or ambiguous translated residues. V3J clonotypes were defined as sequences sharing the same inferred V gene, J gene, and CDR3 amino acid sequence. The percentage overlap between two repertoires was calculated by dividing the number of shared unique clonotypes by the size of the smaller repertoire. Richness of each repertoire was evaluated using RTK rarefaction, the Chao1 estimator, and Recon v2.1 estimates of unobserved clonotypes. For all TCRbeta clonotypes obtained by the gDNA method from a handful of donors, generation probabilities were computed with OLGA. TCRdb took over this immuneACCESS table, retaining in-frame rearrangements with V and J assigned. Such tables are incomplete; in checked studies, under half of the missing clones stem from an unresolved V gene, and the remainder is unexplained. That table gives V, J and clone size, and the DNA gave D and trimming. The sample table records 550,000 to 600,000 clones; roughly 98% of these occur just once. 0.3% of the sample is held by the ten biggest clonotypes.

For the CD8 naive samples, CD45RO-negative cells were positively selected for CCR7, yielding a CD45RA+CCR7+ population from which TemRA cells were excluded. Donors were healthy HIV-negative adults with no recently reported acute infections or vaccinations. Every donor was a Caucasian adult residing in Nashville, Tennessee, USA. After blood collection by leukapheresis, PBMCs were isolated using Ficoll-Histopaque density gradient centrifugation and then cryopreserved in the vapor phase of liquid nitrogen. Analytical flow cytometry was used to check the purity and quantity of every magnetically sorted T cell population. Each sorted fraction had its genomic DNA isolated and then quantified by UV absorbance on a Nanodrop 2000c. Spanning cysteine to phenylalanine, the CDR3 consists of 11 amino acids. Only the CDR3 DNA is retained, 33 bases long and in frame from the first base. V and J are truncated by 1 base and 7 bases respectively, leaving an intervening sequence of 7 bases. For CDR1 and CDR2, the germline V gene lists SQVTM and ANQGSEA.

On the study overall, not on this receptor specifically: Pairwise subsampling led to the expectation that sequencing depth would affect the degree of clonotype sharing among donors. Naive subsets generally had larger estimated clonotype richness than memory subsets did. Even with the large sequencing depth, rarefaction of the sorted-subset datasets indicated that sequencing was incomplete. Compared with non-shared clonotypes, the clonotypes found in all four sorted-subset donors had higher generation probabilities. When several donors were compared, the shared fraction of clonotypes was 5% to 6.5% for naive CD4, around 3.5% for naive CD8, more than 2% for memory CD4, and less than 0.45% for memory CD8. The small number of donors limited the genetic and exposure-history diversity represented. Sampling was restricted to blood, and TCR repertoires in tissue are likely to differ from TCR repertoires in blood.

The chain couples TRBV29-1 to TRBJ1-2; possibly the D gene is TRBD1, per 5 matching bases. This TCR came from a young man in good health. Material for sequencing was naive CD8+ T cells sorted from blood. The sample's cell subset or site label, decoded: CD45RA+CCR7+. The DNA reads as follows: TGCAGCGTTGAAGTTAGGGGTGGCTACACCTTC. Translated, this is CSVEVRGGYTF.